Shown below are 27 T cell receptor beta chains from a single sample sequenced in a study of blood T cell repertoires in COVID-19. The protocol was immunoSEQ multiplex PCR, while the TCRdb copy is restricted to in-frame clones and leaves out a portion. The table has a few hundred thousand clones, 70% to 90% seen once. The sample consisted of peripheral blood. Every receptor here comes from a man younger than 35 who had recovered from COVID-19.

Of note for this clone: Germline and junction disagree at one end, which may indicate a read error. The chain uses TRBV6-5 and TRBJ2-7; the match to TRBD1 covers 10 bases. Germline V CDR1 and CDR2: MNHEY, SVGAGI. This CDR3 contains 15 residues. CDR3 DNA: TGTGCCAGCAGTCACTCGGGACAGGGGCCCTACGAGCAGTACTTC. Residues: CASSHSGQGPYEQYF.

This clone appeared a single time. The V gene is TRBV11-2, the J gene TRBJ2-1; 8 bases match TRBD1. The length of the CDR3 is 16 residues. Trimming removed 2 bases from V and 4 bases from J; junction bases left unmatched: 7. Germline V gene sequence: CDR1 SGHAT, CDR2 FQNNGV. CDR3 residues: CASSLTSGTGYNEQFF. CDR3 sequence (DNA): TGTGCCAGCAGCTTAACTTCCGGGACAGGTTACAATGAGCAGTTCTTC.

The count of this clone is one. This chain joins TRBV19 and TRBJ1-6; 7 bases are a match to TRBD1. V lost 6 bases and J lost 7; bases outside the gene matches: 12. This CDR3 contains 16 residues. Germline V CDR1 and CDR2: LNHDA, SQIVND (reference sequence). CDR3 protein: CASSPGTERTNSPLHF. The CDR3 DNA sequence: TGTGCCAGTAGCCCGGGGACAGAAAGAACCAATTCACCCCTCCACTTT.

The chain uses TRBV18 and TRBJ1-1; unclear D gene. Germline CDR1 KGHSH, CDR2 LQKENI. V was shortened by 4 bases and J by 0 bases, with 9 bases between the two germline ends. The CDR3 consists of 14 residues. The CDR3 DNA reads as TGTGCCAGCTCACTAGGAGAGATGAACACTGAAGCTTTCTTT. Amino acid sequence: CASSLGEMNTEAFF.

This chain connects TRBV28 to TRBJ1-2; D possibly corresponds to TRBD1 (5 bases). The CDR3 extends over 14 amino acids. The V and J ends lost 3 bases and 0 bases respectively, with 8 bases between them. CDR1 is MDHEN and CDR2 is SYDVKM in the germline V gene. The CDR3, as DNA: TGTGCCAGCAGTTTCGGGGGAACTAACTATGGCTACACCTTC. It encodes CASSFGGTNYGYTF.

This chain uses TRBV4-3 with TRBJ2-1; 8 bases fit TRBD1. In germline, CDR1 is LGHNA, CDR2 YSLEER. The CDR3 loop spans 15 amino acids. The V segment lost 1 base and the J segment 7 bases; nucleotides outside the gene matches: 6. The CDR3 DNA reads TGCGCCAGCAGCCAAGGACGGACAGGGCGGAATGAGCAGTTCTTC. Translating it yields CASSQGRTGRNEQFF.

The chain couples TRBV4-1 to TRBJ1-6, with 7 bases fitting TRBD1. The CDR3 consists of 17 residues. V was clipped by 0 bases and J by 0 bases; unmatched bases: 2. Germline V CDR1 and CDR2: MGHRA, YSYEKL. This CDR3 is CASSQEGGSSYNSPLHF. The CDR3 bases are TGCGCCAGCAGCCAAGAAGGGGGCAGCTCCTATAATTCACCCCTCCACTTT.

The V and J genes are TRBV27 and TRBJ1-6; 8 nucleotides agree with TRBD1. Germline trimming cut 2 bases from V and 10 bases from J; bases unmatched to any gene: 10. Germline V gene data show CDR1 as MNHEY and CDR2 as SMNVEV (reference sequence). The CDR3 runs 16 residues. CDR3 nucleotides: TGTGCCAGCAGTTTACTGGCAGGGGGCATAGGCTCACCCCTCCACTTT. Its protein is CASSLLAGGIGSPLHF.

The gene calls are TRBV4-1 and TRBJ2-1; 10 bases map to TRBD2. V shed 1 base, J shed 1 base, and the junction held 13 bases outside the gene matches. Germline CDR1 and CDR2: MGHRA and YSYEKL. CDR3 length equals 20 residues. The CDR3 bases are TGCGCCAGCAGCCAAGGGGATGGAAGAAAGCGGGGGGGATCCTACAATGAGCAGTTCTTC. Residues: CASSQGDGRKRGGSYNEQFF.

The CDR3 protein is CASSGQVAGYTF. CDR3 sequence (DNA): TGTGCCAGCAGTGGGCAGGTGGCTGGCTACACCTTC. The chain is built from TRBV12-3 or TRBV12-4 and TRBJ1-2; no reliable D call. V lost 5 bases and J 7 bases, leaving 11 bases between the germline ends. CDR3 length: 12 residues.

This rearrangement joins TRBV6-6 to TRBJ2-5; 8 positions match TRBD2. Germline loops: CDR1 MNHNY, CDR2 SVGAGI (reference sequence). The CDR3 loop spans 16 amino acids. V lost 0 bases to trimming and J lost 3 bases; unmatched junction nucleotides: 6. CDR3 sequence: CASSYSLAGRKETQYF. For the CDR3, the DNA is TGTGCCAGCAGTTACTCGTTAGCGGGAAGGAAAGAGACCCAGTACTTC.

V usage is TRBV11-2 and J usage is TRBJ2-2; 7 nucleotides line up with TRBD2. Germline trimming cut 0 bases from V and 2 bases from J; bases unmatched to any gene: 12. Looked up from germline, CDR1 is SGHAT and CDR2 is FQNNGV. This CDR3 comprises 19 residues. Written as DNA, the CDR3 is TGTGCCAGCAGCTTAGAGGGGGACTGGGACTACGCTAACACCGGGGAGCTGTTTTTT. This codes for CASSLEGDWDYANTGELFF. Filled out from reference TRBV11-2 and TRBJ2-2, the complete variable domain reads EAGVAQSPRYKIIEKRQSVAFWCNPISGHATLYWYQQILGQGPKLLIQFQNNGVVDDSQLPKDRFSAERLKGVDSTLKIQPAKLEDSAVYLCASSLEGDWDYANTGELFFGEGSRLTVL.

The rearrangement uses TRBV6-5 and TRBJ1-2, with 8 bases identical to TRBD1. Germline values: CDR1 MNHEY, CDR2 SVGAGI. The V segment lost 5 bases and the J segment 8 bases; nucleotides outside the gene matches: 10. The CDR3 consists of 14 residues. The CDR3 spells CASSPSPDRGGYTF. In DNA, the CDR3 is TGTGCCAGCAGTCCCAGCCCCGACAGGGGAGGCTACACCTTC.

A single count supports this clone. The chain combines TRBV29-1 with TRBJ2-3; 7 bases align to TRBD1. V shed 8 bases and J 6 bases; nucleotides not matched to a gene: 5. Germline CDR1 SQVTM, CDR2 ANQGSEA. The CDR3 contains 11 residues. The CDR3 nucleotides are TGCAGCATGGGGGACAGTGATACGCAGTATTTT. This gives the protein CSMGDSDTQYF.

The rearrangement uses TRBV9 and TRBJ2-2, with 8 bases identical to TRBD2. The CDR3 spans 14 residues. CDR1 SGDLS and CDR2 YYNGEE come from the germline V gene. After removal of 7 bases from V and 5 bases from J, the junction contained 7 bases not matched to a gene. CDR3 nucleotides: TGTGCCAGCTCCCCGGGGGGGTTGACCGGGGAGCTGTTTTTT. Its protein is CASSPGGLTGELFF.

This chain links TRBV4-3 with TRBJ2-1; D is undetermined. V shed 0 bases and J shed 9 bases, with 15 bases lying between them. Germline loops: CDR1 LGHNA, CDR2 YSLEER. The CDR3 spans 15 residues. CDR3 nucleotide sequence: TGCGCCAGCAGCCAAGAAGCCCCACCCACGGGTGAGCAGTTCTTC. Protein product: CASSQEAPPTGEQFF.

CDR3 in amino acids: CASSLLGQGGSTEAFF. CDR3 bases: TGTGCCAGCAGCTTGTTGGGACAGGGGGGTAGCACTGAAGCTTTCTTT. This rearrangement joins TRBV5-6 to TRBJ1-1; 11 nucleotides align to TRBD1. The CDR3 is made up of 16 amino acids. V shed 1 base and J 4 bases; nucleotides not matched to a gene: 6. CDR1 and CDR2 (germline): SGHDT, YYEEEE.

This clone occurred once. The chain carries TRBV9 and TRBJ2-3, with D uncertain. This CDR3 has 12 residues. V was trimmed by 4 bases and J by 4 bases, leaving 7 bases between them. In germline, CDR1 is SGDLS, CDR2 YYNGEE. This CDR3 reads CASSPSADTQYF. The CDR3 coding sequence is TGTGCCAGCAGCCCTTCCGCAGATACGCAGTATTTT.

This rearrangement joins TRBV6-6 to TRBJ1-3, with D uncertain. Trimming left V 6 bases short and J 7 bases short, with 16 bases between. The V gene's germline CDR1 is MNHNY and CDR2 SVGAGI (reference sequence). The CDR3 is 14 amino acids. The CDR3 DNA reads as TGTGCCAGCAGCCCGACCTCTCCCGGGAACACCATATATTTT. Encoded protein: CASSPTSPGNTIYF.

The rearrangement links TRBV29-1 to TRBJ2-7, with 11 positions matching TRBD2. This CDR3 is 13 amino acids long. Germline values: CDR1 SQVTM, CDR2 ANQGSEA. Here the CDR3 reads CSIAGGGFYEQYF. The CDR3 nucleotides read TGCAGTATAGCGGGAGGGGGTTTCTACGAGCAGTACTTC.

The chain is built from TRBV11-2 and TRBJ2-3; 8 bases map to TRBD2. Looked up from germline, CDR1 is SGHAT and CDR2 is FQNNGV. V dropped 3 bases and J dropped 6; count of bases not matched to a gene: 8. This CDR3 has 15 residues. CDR3 coding DNA: TGTGCCAGCAGCTTCCAGCGGGAGTTAACGGATACGCAGTATTTT. Its protein product is CASSFQRELTDTQYF.

The CDR3 DNA sequence: TGTGCCAGCAGCTCCCACGGAAGACGGACTTTTCAGTACCAAGAGACCCAGTACTTC. Amino acids: CASSSHGRRTFQYQETQYF. The chain employs TRBV6-2 or TRBV6-3 and TRBJ2-5; possible D gene TRBD2, 5 bases. Germline CDR1 is MNHEY and CDR2 is SVGEGT. Between the trimmed V and J ends, which lost 6 bases and 0 bases, there was a span of 26 bases. The CDR3 runs to 19 residues.

This clone was seen a single time. The chain combines TRBV24-1 with TRBJ1-5; 8 bases line up with TRBD1. The ends lost 1 base at V and 5 bases at J; junction bases unmatched: 12. Looked up from germline, CDR1 is KGHDR and CDR2 is SFDVKD. CDR3 length equals 18 residues. The CDR3 here is CATSDFPLGQGEHQPQHF. The CDR3 nucleotides read TGTGCCACCAGTGATTTTCCCCTTGGACAGGGCGAACATCAGCCCCAGCATTTT.

This chain links TRBV6-5 with TRBJ1-1, with D perhaps matching TRBD1 (5 bases). The V gene's germline CDR1 is MNHEY and CDR2 SVGAGI. This CDR3 has 13 residues. Trimming removed 1 base at V and 8 bases at J, with 11 bases between. This CDR3 is CASSYFRRGEAFF. In DNA, the CDR3 is TGTGCCAGCAGTTACTTTAGGAGGGGAGAAGCTTTCTTT.

The count of this clone is one. The rearrangement joins TRBV4-3 to TRBJ1-5; D is unclear. Trimming took off 0 bases at V and 0 bases at J, with 3 bases between the two ends. This CDR3 contains 14 residues. From germline, CDR1 is LGHNA and CDR2 YSLEER. The CDR3 region has the DNA TGCGCCAGCAGCCAAGACAGTAGCAATCAGCCCCAGCATTTT. Translation gives CASSQDSSNQPQHF.

The chain employs TRBV23-1 and TRBJ1-1; 11 bases are shared with TRBD1. TRBV23-1 falls under the ORF class, with uncertain function. The trim removed 9 bases at V and 1 base at J, leaving 13 bases unmatched. The CDR3 is 17 amino acids. The chain's CDR3 is CASPGVGTGGRNTEAFF. The CDR3 region has the DNA TGCGCCAGTCCGGGGGTAGGGACAGGGGGGCGGAACACTGAAGCTTTCTTT.

Written as DNA, the CDR3 is TGCGCCAGCAGCCCCAGGGAAGGGGCTAATGAAAAACTGTTTTTT. It translates to CASSPREGANEKLFF. The V and J genes are TRBV4-1 and TRBJ1-4, with a weak D call TRBD1 (5 bases). With 4 bases removed from V and 3 bases from J, the gap between germline ends came to 12 bases. The CDR3 has 15 amino acids. Looked up from germline, CDR1 is MGHRA and CDR2 is YSYEKL.